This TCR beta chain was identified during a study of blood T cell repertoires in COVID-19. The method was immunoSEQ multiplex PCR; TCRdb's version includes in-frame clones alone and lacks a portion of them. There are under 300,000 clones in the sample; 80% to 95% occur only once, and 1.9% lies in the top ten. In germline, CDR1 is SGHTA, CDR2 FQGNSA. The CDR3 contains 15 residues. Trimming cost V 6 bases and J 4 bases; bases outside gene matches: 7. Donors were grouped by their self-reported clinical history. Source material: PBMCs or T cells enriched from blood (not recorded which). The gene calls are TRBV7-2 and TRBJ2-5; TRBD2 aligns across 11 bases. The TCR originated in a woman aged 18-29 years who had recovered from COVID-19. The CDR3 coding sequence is TGTGCCAGCAGGTCACTAGCGGGAGATGGAGAGACCCAGTACTTC. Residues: CASRSLAGDGETQYF. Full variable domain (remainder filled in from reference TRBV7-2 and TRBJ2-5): GAGVSQSPSNKVTEKGKDVELRCDPISGHTALYWYRQSLGQGLEFLIYFQGNSAPDKSGLPSDRFSAERTGGSVSTLTIQRTQQEDSAVYLCASRSLAGDGETQYFGPGTRLLVL.